These 8 T cell receptor beta chains came from one sample sequenced in a study of blood T cell repertoires in COVID-19. Method: immunoSEQ multiplex PCR; TCRdb's copy keeps in-frame clones and lacks some. The top ten clones hold roughly 4.1% of a sample with 200,000 or so clones, around 86% of them seen once. Input material: peripheral blood. Source of these receptors: a man aged 45-65 years with acute or convalescent COVID-19.

This rearrangement joins TRBV5-1 to TRBJ1-2, with 7 bases matching TRBD1. The length of the CDR3 is 14 residues. Germline V gives CDR1 SGHRS, CDR2 YFSETQ. V gave up 2 bases and J gave up 4 bases; unmatched junction bases: 5. DNA of the CDR3: TGCGCCAGCAGCTTCGACAGGGCTGGCTATGGCTACACCTTC. Its protein is CASSFDRAGYGYTF. The complete variable domain, with remaining parts taken from reference TRBV5-1 and TRBJ1-2, reads KAGVTQTPRYLIKTRGQQVTLSCSPISGHRSVSWYQQTPGQGLQFLFEYFSETQRNKGNFPGRFSGRQFSNSRSEMNVSTLELGDSALYLCASSFDRAGYGYTFGSGTRLTVV.

The chain carries TRBV7-2 and TRBJ2-7; D is possibly TRBD2 (6 bases). The germline CDR1 and CDR2 sequences are SGHTA and FQGNSA. The length of the CDR3 is 16 residues. V lost 1 base to trimming and J lost 2 bases, with 15 bases between them. The CDR3 is CASSLVAVRRAYEQYF. The CDR3 nucleotides read TGTGCCAGCAGCTTAGTTGCTGTCAGGAGGGCCTACGAGCAGTACTTC.

The rearrangement joins TRBV27 to TRBJ1-5; tentative D call: TRBD1 (6 bases). The CDR3 is made up of 15 amino acids. Trimming cost V 3 bases and J 3 bases, with 12 bases left between them. Germline V lookup: CDR1 MNHEY, CDR2 SMNVEV (reference sequence). The CDR3 protein is CASSLGRGPNQPQHF. Written as DNA, the CDR3 is TGTGCCAGCAGTTTGGGCAGGGGACCCAATCAGCCCCAGCATTTT.

This chain connects TRBV2 to TRBJ2-3; 9 bases agree with TRBD1. Per germline, CDR1 SNHLY and CDR2 FYNNEI. V lost 11 bases to trimming and J lost 4 bases; unmatched junction nucleotides: 4. The CDR3 has 12 residues. The CDR3 coding sequence is TGTGCCGGACGACAGGGGGCAGATACGCAGTATTTT. Its protein is CAGRQGADTQYF.

The rearrangement joins TRBV10-3 to TRBJ1-5; D is undetermined. Looked up from germline, CDR1 is ENHRY and CDR2 is SYGVKD. Trimming took off 2 bases at V and 5 bases at J, with 7 bases between the two ends. This CDR3 has 13 amino acids. CDR3 loop: CAISEGRDQPQHF. CDR3 sequence (DNA): TGTGCCATCAGTGAGGGTCGAGATCAGCCCCAGCATTTT.

This clone occurred a few times. The J gene is TRBJ1-1, the V gene TRBV10-3, with 7 bases lining up with TRBD1. The CDR3 is 13 amino acids. V was pared by 7 bases and J by 4 bases, with 6 bases of the junction left unmatched. CDR1 ENHRY and CDR2 SYGVKD come from the germline V gene. CDR3 sequence reads: CAINTGDRTEAFF. The CDR3 DNA is TGTGCCATCAATACAGGGGATCGCACTGAAGCTTTCTTT.

This clone was detected once. V usage is TRBV2 and J usage is TRBJ2-7; TRBD1 matches at 7 bases. V dropped 7 bases and J dropped 3; count of bases not matched to a gene: 6. Germline V lookup: CDR1 SNHLY, CDR2 FYNNEI. CDR3 length: 13 amino acids. The CDR3 loop is CASTETGYYEQYF. DNA for the CDR3: TGTGCCAGCACCGAGACAGGGTACTACGAGCAGTACTTC.

The V gene is TRBV18, the J gene TRBJ1-1; 7 bases align to TRBD1. After removal of 3 bases from V and 3 bases from J, the junction contained 7 bases not matched to a gene. Germline CDR1 is KGHSH and CDR2 is LQKENI. The CDR3 sequence is 15 residues long. The CDR3 reads CASSPGDRVDTEAFF. The CDR3 nucleotides are TGTGCCAGCTCACCGGGAGACAGGGTCGACACTGAAGCTTTCTTT.